There are a few counts of the clone carrying this T cell receptor (beta chain). Antigen specificity is unknown. One entry per CDR3 protein, called by TCRdb with MiXCR from the RT-PCR reads. The sample contains hundreds of thousands of distinct CDR3 sequences, about 14% of which appear only once. The data were obtained in a study of response to subunit inactivated influenza vaccine. The CDR3 sequence is 12 residues long. In germline, CDR1 is SQVTM, CDR2 ANQGSEA. Trimming removed 1 base at V and 2 bases at J, with 5 bases between. Study-wide results and limits: New T cells are recruited in small numbers by each seasonal influenza vaccination, according to the authors' suggestion.

This clonotype was obtained from a man aged 45-65 years who received an inactivated influenza vaccine. V usage is TRBV29-1 and J usage is TRBJ2-5; D remains unclear. Sequenced material: PBMCs from blood, taken roughly 2 weeks before vaccination. The DNA for the CDR3 is TGCAGCGTTGAAGGTCAGCAAGAGACCCAGTACTTC. Residues: CSVEGQQETQYF. Variable domain in full (rest from reference TRBV29-1 and TRBJ2-5): SAVISQKPSRDICQRGTSLTIQCQVDSQVTMMFWYRQQPGQSLTLIATANQGSEATYESGFVIDKFPISRPNLTFSTLTVSNMSPEDSSIYLCSVEGQQETQYFGPGTRLLVL.